This is a list of T cell receptor beta chains from one sample in a study of shared clonotypes between healthy human individuals. The assay was immunoSEQ multiplex PCR, and TCRdb's table has in-frame clones only and misses some. The sample contains 2 million to 2.5 million clones, 85% to 95% of which appear only once. The sequenced sample consisted of naive CD4+ T cells sorted from blood. These receptors were taken from a young man in good health. CDR3s leave out the opening cysteine and the closing phenylalanine or tryptophan. Clone size appears in some rows only: once, few, many, or a class for an expanded clone.

cdr3_aa: ASTPQGAGNTIY
j_call: TRBJ1-3
v_call: TRBV28
clone_size: .
cdr3_length: 12

cdr3_aa: AISEAGQKDQPQH
j_call: TRBJ1-5
v_call: TRBV10-3
clone_size: .
cdr3_length: 13

cdr3_aa: AISDLKGVRNEQF
j_call: TRBJ2-1
v_call: TRBV10-3
clone_size: .
cdr3_length: 13

cdr3_aa: ASSYGGLQGETQY
j_call: TRBJ2-5
v_call: TRBV6-5
clone_size: .
cdr3_length: 13

cdr3_aa: ASSLEGGTEAF
j_call: TRBJ1-1
v_call: TRBV7-9
clone_size: .
cdr3_length: 11

cdr3_aa: ASSSLFPTDEQY
j_call: TRBJ2-7
v_call: TRBV5-8
clone_size: .
cdr3_length: 12

cdr3_aa: ASSPGTVLTRGANVLT
j_call: TRBJ2-6
v_call: TRBV5-8
clone_size: .
cdr3_length: 16

cdr3_aa: ASRNSGQSYEQY
j_call: TRBJ2-7
v_call: TRBV6-1
clone_size: once
cdr3_length: 12

cdr3_aa: AWTHGLPTDTQY
j_call: TRBJ2-3
v_call: TRBV30
clone_size: .
cdr3_length: 12

cdr3_aa: AISESRRTGYGYT
j_call: TRBJ1-2
v_call: TRBV10-3
clone_size: .
cdr3_length: 13

cdr3_aa: ASTTTSYEQY
j_call: TRBJ2-7
v_call: TRBV2
clone_size: .
cdr3_length: 10

cdr3_aa: ASSERGRLNEKLF
j_call: TRBJ1-4
v_call: TRBV6-1
clone_size: .
cdr3_length: 13

cdr3_aa: ASSDPDREYGYT
j_call: TRBJ1-2
v_call: TRBV6-4
clone_size: .
cdr3_length: 12

cdr3_aa: ASSLHLSEQY
j_call: TRBJ2-7
v_call: TRBV7-2
clone_size: .
cdr3_length: 10

cdr3_aa: ASSLWVRQGSTGELF
j_call: TRBJ2-2
v_call: TRBV28
clone_size: .
cdr3_length: 15

cdr3_aa: ASSIGDEQY
j_call: TRBJ2-7
v_call: TRBV18
clone_size: .
cdr3_length: 9

cdr3_aa: ASTSGKRRRLSNQPQH
j_call: TRBJ1-5
v_call: TRBV21-1
clone_size: .
cdr3_length: 16